The rows below give T cell receptor beta chains drawn from one sample of a study of T cell changes during pregnancy in multiple sclerosis. Method: immunoSEQ multiplex PCR; TCRdb's copy keeps in-frame clones and lacks some. Of 15,000 to 20,000 clones listed, around 90% were seen once; the top ten hold roughly 12%. This specimen consisted of CD8+ T cells from peripheral blood mononuclear cells, obtained after pregnancy. Receptor source: a female donor in good health, enrolled as a control in a pregnancy study. Both conserved end residues are part of each CDR3. D genes are given only for firm matches. Clone size is not always given. Where it is, it says once, few, many or a class for expanded clones.

TRBV5-6	.	TRBJ1-5	.	TGTGCCAGCAGCTCAGCAGGGAACGCCAATCAGCCCCAGCATTTT	CASSSAGNANQPQHF
TRBV5-1	.	TRBJ2-3	TRBD2	TGCGCCAGCAGCTTCGGCACTAGCGGAAGCACAGATACGCAGTATTTT	CASSFGTSGSTDTQYF
TRBV18	.	TRBJ2-2	.	TGTGCCAGCTCACCAAGTAGCTGGCCCGGGGAGCTGTTTTTT	CASSPSSWPGELFF
TRBV19	.	TRBJ2-7	TRBD2	TGTGCCAGTAGTATAAGCAGGGAGGGGTACTACGAGCAGTACTTC	CASSISREGYYEQYF
TRBV30	.	TRBJ2-3	TRBD2	TGTGCCTGGAGTGTACTAGTGGGGCTAGCGGACGATCGGGATACGCAGTATTTT	CAWSVLVGLADDRDTQYF
TRBV6-6	few	TRBJ2-7	.	TGTGCCAGCAGTTACGAGTTGCGGGTCGGGGAGCAGTACTTC	CASSYELRVGEQYF
TRBV4-1	.	TRBJ1-2	.	TGCGCCAGCAGCCAAGATCGCCAGGAAGTCATCTATGGCTACACCTTC	CASSQDRQEVIYGYTF
TRBV25-1	.	TRBJ1-1	.	TGTGCCAGCAGTGAATATGGGGGTGGACAGCAGAACACTGAAGCTTTCTTT	CASSEYGGGQQNTEAFF
TRBV6-4	.	TRBJ2-3	.	TGTGCCAGCAGTGAATTGGAGGACACAGATACGCAGTATTTT	CASSELEDTDTQYF
TRBV11-2	.	TRBJ2-7	.	TGTGCCAGCAGCTTAGTAAGGGGGGGGCCCCCTTTTTACGAGCAGTACTTC	CASSLVRGGPPFYEQYF
TRBV18	.	TRBJ1-2	TRBD1	TGTGCCAGCTTACAGGGGTCCTATGGCTACACCTTC	CASLQGSYGYTF
TRBV18	.	TRBJ2-1	TRBD2	TGTGCCAGCTCGGATAGCGGGAGGGTGTATGAGCAGTTCTTC	CASSDSGRVYEQFF
TRBV13	.	TRBJ2-7	.	TGTGCCAGCAGCTCCGACTTCAGGGAGGGGGGCTACGAGCAGTACTTC	CASSSDFREGGYEQYF
TRBV9	.	TRBJ1-1	TRBD1	TGTGCCAGCAGCGTCGGACAGGGGCCAGAGAACACTGAAGCTTTCTTT	CASSVGQGPENTEAFF
TRBV7-2	.	TRBJ2-7	TRBD1	TGTGCCAGCAGCTCCCGGACAGGGGATATAGGCTACGAGCAGTACTTC	CASSSRTGDIGYEQYF
TRBV2	.	TRBJ2-5	TRBD2	TGTGCCAGCAGTCCAATAAGACTACTAGCGGGGGGTTTACAAGAGACCCAGTACTTC	CASSPIRLLAGGLQETQYF
TRBV11-3	.	TRBJ2-2	.	TGTGCCAGCAGCTCCTTTACCGGGGAGCTGTTTTTT	CASSSFTGELFF
TRBV4-1	.	TRBJ2-7	TRBD2	TGCGCCAGCAGCCCTATAGCGGGAGAATACGAGCAGTACTTC	CASSPIAGEYEQYF
TRBV6-6	once	TRBJ2-7	TRBD2	TGTGCCAGCACAAACCCGCTGGCGGGAGGACATTACGAGCAGTACTTC	CASTNPLAGGHYEQYF
TRBV19	.	TRBJ1-1	.	TGTGCCAGTTGGGGATACAGGACAAACACTGAAGCTTTCTTT	CASWGYRTNTEAFF
TRBV5-1	.	TRBJ1-3	TRBD1	TGCGCCAGCAGCATTACAGGGGATGGAAACACCATATATTTT	CASSITGDGNTIYF
TRBV4-1	.	TRBJ1-2	TRBD1	TGCGCCAGCAGGACGACAGGGGGCGAACGACTTTATGGCTACACCTTC	CASRTTGGERLYGYTF
TRBV23-1	once	TRBJ2-7	.	TGCGCCAGCAGTCTGGCGGCAGGGGAGAGCTCCTACGAGCAGTACTTC	CASSLAAGESSYEQYF
TRBV11-3	.	TRBJ2-7	.	TGTGCCAGCAGCTTACGGGGTTCCTACGAGCAGTACTTC	CASSLRGSYEQYF
TRBV7-9	.	TRBJ2-3	.	TGTGCCAGCAGCTTAGTAGTTGCAGATACGCAGTATTTT	CASSLVVADTQYF
TRBV15	.	TRBJ2-3	TRBD2	TGTGCCACCAGCCCCCCGGGACTAGCGGGGGATACGCAGTATTTT	CATSPPGLAGDTQYF
TRBV25-1	.	TRBJ2-2	.	TGTGCCAGCAGTGAAGGACACGATGCCGGGGAGCTGTTTTTT	CASSEGHDAGELFF
TRBV29-1	few	TRBJ1-1	.	TGCAGCGTTGACGGGTTCAACACTGAAGCTTTCTTT	CSVDGFNTEAFF
TRBV7-6	.	TRBJ2-2	TRBD2	TGTGCCAGCAGCTTTACTAGCGGGAGGGTGAACACCGGGGAGCTGTTTTTT	CASSFTSGRVNTGELFF
TRBV28	.	TRBJ2-5	TRBD1	TGTGCCAGCACTCCAGGGACAGAACCCTCCAAGACCCAGTACTTC	CASTPGTEPSKTQYF
TRBV5-4	few	TRBJ2-1	TRBD2	TGTGCCAGCAGCTGGGAGGGCCACAATGAGCAGTTCTTC	CASSWEGHNEQFF
TRBV28	.	TRBJ2-1	TRBD2	TGTGCCAGCAGGCGGCGGGGGTACCCGAATGAGCAGTTCTTC	CASRRRGYPNEQFF
TRBV28	once	TRBJ2-3	TRBD1	TGTGCCAGCAGTCAGGGGGCAGATACGCAGTATTTT	CASSQGADTQYF
TRBV6-1	.	TRBJ1-4	.	TGTGCCAGCTGCGGGACCGGGTATGAAAAACTGTTTTTT	CASCGTGYEKLFF
TRBV5-6	once	TRBJ2-1	TRBD2	TGTGCCAGCAGCTCTGCTAGCGGGGGGGTCAATGAGCAGTTCTTC	CASSSASGGVNEQFF
TRBV5-6	.	TRBJ1-4	.	TGTGCCAGCAGCTCCTTTGAAGGCTCGGAGAATAATGAAAAACTGTTTTTT	CASSSFEGSENNEKLFF
TRBV20-1	few	TRBJ1-1	.	TGCAGTGCTAGTTCCTACACTGAAGCTTTCTTT	CSASSYTEAFF
TRBV19	.	TRBJ1-2	.	TGTGCCAGTAGTGGTACATATCGGACAGCGAGAAAGTATGATGGCTACACCTTC	CASSGTYRTARKYDGYTF
TRBV15	.	TRBJ2-5	TRBD2	TGTGCCACCAGCATTGGGAGGGAGGGTTGGCAAGAGACCCAGTACTTC	CATSIGREGWQETQYF
TRBV4-1	.	TRBJ1-2	TRBD1	TGCGCCAGCAGCCAAGTGAGGGGGCGCCTCTATGGCTACACCTTC	CASSQVRGRLYGYTF
TRBV2	.	TRBJ2-7	.	TGTGCCAGCAGGAGGGACTACGAGCAGTACTTC	CASRRDYEQYF
TRBV10-1	.	TRBJ2-1	.	TGCGCCAGCAGTGAAGCGCTAGCCGGATACAATGAGCAGTTCTTC	CASSEALAGYNEQFF
TRBV25-1	few	TRBJ2-2	.	TGTGCCAGCAGTGAATTGGGCTCAACCGGGGAGCTGTTTTTT	CASSELGSTGELFF
TRBV6-4	.	TRBJ2-1	TRBD2	TGTGCCAGCAGTGAGTTAGCGGGGGGGCCGAATGAGCAGTTCTTC	CASSELAGGPNEQFF
TRBV7-9	.	TRBJ1-6	TRBD1	TGTGCCAGCAGCCCAGCCGGGACAGGGTATTCACCCCTCCACTTT	CASSPAGTGYSPLHF
TRBV19	.	TRBJ2-1	TRBD2	TGTGCCAGTAGTATAACTAGCGGAAACAATGAGCAGTTCTTC	CASSITSGNNEQFF
TRBV9	.	TRBJ2-7	.	TGTGCCAGCAGCGTAGGGCACCGAACCTACGAGCAGTACTTC	CASSVGHRTYEQYF